This T cell receptor beta chain is drawn from a study of shared clonotypes between healthy human individuals. Several immunoSEQ plates held equal portions of the genomic DNA taken from each subset. Clones were sequenced by immunoSEQ multiplex PCR, and TCRdb holds only the in-frame ones, with some missing. The table has hundreds of thousands of clones, roughly four fifths seen once; the top ten hold around 11%. Germline V lookup: CDR1 SEHNR, CDR2 FQNEAQ (reference sequence). This CDR3 contains 15 residues. V was clipped by 1 base and J by 4 bases; unmatched bases: 4. Approximately 91 million PBMCs supplied genomic DNA for unsorted samples.

The chain combines TRBV7-9 with TRBJ2-1, with 7 nucleotides matching TRBD2. Sequencing input: PBMCs. This receptor was identified in a woman aged 40 to 50 in good health. Some clones in this sample may be carry-over from other donors' samples. The CDR3 loop is CASSLVASGYNEQFF. The CDR3 DNA sequence: TGTGCCAGCAGCTTAGTAGCTAGCGGTTACAATGAGCAGTTCTTC.